The clone carrying this T cell receptor beta chain was observed at least ten times. Its target is not known. The sample is drawn from a study of T cell repertoires in cytomegalovirus infection. Study results and limitations: Clonotypes of TCR beta that were HLA-C-restricted and CMV-specific dominated the ex vivo response.

Per germline, CDR1 SEHNR and CDR2 FQNEAQ (reference sequence). The ends lost 3 bases at V and 5 bases at J; junction bases unmatched: 8. The CDR3 length is 16 residues. TCRdb fed the reads into MiXCR, producing one record per CDR3 protein. The sample holds 500,000 or so distinct CDR3 sequences, 16% seen once. Material: CD8+ T cells from PBMCs. The rearrangement joins TRBV7-9 to TRBJ1-4, with TRBD1 matching over 8 bases. The sequence was collected from a human donor in good health (CMV status not recorded). Some clones in this sample may be carry-over from other donors' samples. For the CDR3, the DNA is TGTGCCAGCAGCTTTCGGAGCGGACAGGGCAATGAAAAACTGTTTTTT. Translated, it gives CASSFRSGQGNEKLFF. Supplemented by reference TRBV7-9 and TRBJ1-4, the full variable domain reads DTGVSQNPRHKITKRGQNVTFRCDPISEHNRLYWYRQTLGQGPEFLTYFQNEAQLEKSRLLSDRFSAERPKGSFSTLEIQRTEQGDSAMYLCASSFRSGQGNEKLFFGSGTQLSVL.